The next 21 T cell receptor beta chains were all read from a single sample in a study of T cells in Graves' hyperthyroidism and ophthalmopathy. TCR beta CDR3 regions were amplified from RNA transcripts. An initial round of RT-PCR targeting the TCR CDR3 relied on the HTBI primer set. A single record per CDR3 protein comes from TCRdb applying MiXCR to the multiplex PCR reads. Of approximately 510,000 distinct CDR3 sequences in the sample, around 21% were seen once. Material: blood. All receptors derive from a man younger than 35 with Graves' hyperthyroidism.

This clonotype has just a few counts. This sequence joins TRBV7-2 and TRBJ1-1, with 12 bases identical to TRBD1. The CDR3 is made up of 13 amino acids. Germline V gene data show CDR1 as SGHTA and CDR2 as FQGNSA. The V gene end was trimmed by 5 bases and the J gene end by 11 bases; junction bases not matched to a gene: 6. The CDR3: CASSDRDRGQAFF. The CDR3 DNA is TGTGCCAGCAGCGACAGGGACAGGGGGCAGGCTTTCTTT.

In its sample, this clonotype was seen many times. The chain recombines TRBV7-8 with TRBJ2-5; D remains ambiguous. Germline CDR1 SGHVS, CDR2 FQNEAQ. The CDR3 extends over 11 amino acids. The V and J ends lost 5 bases and 5 bases respectively, with 6 bases between them. CDR3 in amino acids: CASSPIETQYF. CDR3 DNA: TGTGCCAGCAGCCCGATTGAGACCCAGTACTTC.

The chain employs TRBV9 and TRBJ2-5; the match to TRBD1 covers 7 bases. CDR1 and CDR2 (germline): SGDLS, YYNGEE. The CDR3 extends over 14 amino acids. Trimming removed 3 bases from V and 3 bases from J; junction bases left unmatched: 5. CDR3 amino acids: CASSAGGQKETQYF. In DNA, the CDR3 is TGTGCCAGCAGCGCAGGGGGACAGAAAGAGACCCAGTACTTC.

This clonotype showed up many times. The rearrangement uses TRBV7-8 and TRBJ1-2, with 9 nucleotides matching TRBD1. The CDR3 is 14 residues long. V shed 4 bases, J shed 4 bases, and the junction held 4 bases outside the gene matches. Germline CDR1 and CDR2: SGHVS and FQNEAQ. The CDR3 DNA reads as TGTGCCAGCAGCTCGGACAGGGGTGGCTATGGCTACACCTTC. Protein sequence: CASSSDRGGYGYTF.

This chain links TRBV6-5 with TRBJ2-3, with D possibly being TRBD1 or TRBD2 (5 bases each). CDR1 MNHEY and CDR2 SVGAGI come from the germline V gene. The CDR3 is made up of 14 amino acids. Trimming stripped 2 bases from V and 4 bases from J, with 10 bases between. Here the CDR3 reads CASSYMGVADTQYF. The CDR3 DNA reads TGTGCCAGCAGTTACATGGGGGTAGCAGATACGCAGTATTTT.

The genes are TRBV4-2 and TRBJ1-4; D perhaps matches TRBD1 (5 bases). Per the germline V gene, CDR1 is LGHNA and CDR2 is YNFKEQ. The CDR3 covers 17 residues. Trimming pared 6 bases from V and 3 bases from J, leaving 20 bases between. CDR3 protein: CASSPRNRRDSNEKLFF. For the CDR3, the DNA is TGTGCCAGCAGTCCTCGTAACCGGAGGGACTCTAATGAAAAACTGTTTTTT.

This clonotype was seen at least ten times. This rearrangement joins TRBV6-1 to TRBJ2-7; tentative D call: TRBD1 (5 bases). CDR3 size: 14 residues. Germline CDR1 MNHNS, CDR2 SASEGT. The ends were cut back, 3 bases at V and 3 bases at J, with 12 bases in the middle. The CDR3 nucleotides are TGTGCCAGCAGTGACCACAGGCTACACTACGAGCAGTACTTC. It is translated as CASSDHRLHYEQYF.

In its sample, this clonotype was seen many times. This chain joins TRBV11-2 and TRBJ2-5, with D perhaps being TRBD1 or TRBD2 (7 bases each). V lost 5 bases and J 4 bases, leaving 17 bases between the germline ends. Germline V CDR1 and CDR2: SGHAT, FQNNGV. The CDR3 runs to 15 residues. CDR3 region: CASSGESGGGETQYF. The CDR3 region has the DNA TGTGCCAGCAGCGGAGAGTCAGGGGGGGGAGAGACCCAGTACTTC.

This clonotype was found many times. The chain combines TRBV28 with TRBJ1-5; 7 bases line up with TRBD1. With 5 bases clipped from V and 2 bases from J, the junction kept 9 bases outside the gene matches. This CDR3 has 16 amino acids. CDR1 and CDR2 from the germline V gene are MDHEN and SYDVKM. The CDR3 loop reads CASSPKLTGRNQPQHF. CDR3 bases: TGTGCCAGCAGTCCAAAACTGACAGGGCGCAATCAGCCCCAGCATTTT.

This clonotype was recorded many times. The chain joins TRBV20-1 to TRBJ1-1; TRBD1 matches 7 bases. This CDR3 spans 15 amino acids. V lost 6 bases and J lost 3; bases outside the gene matches: 13. The germline gives CDR1 DFQATT, CDR2 SNEGSKA (reference sequence). The CDR3 region is CSALPRAGGYTEAFF. In DNA, the CDR3 is TGCAGTGCCCTTCCGCGGGCAGGGGGGTACACTGAAGCTTTCTTT.

This sequence joins TRBV20-1 and TRBJ2-7; TRBD2 matches 10 bases. This CDR3 is 15 amino acids long. The ends lost 0 bases at V and 6 bases at J; junction bases unmatched: 8. The germline V gene has CDR1 DFQATT and CDR2 SNEGSKA (reference sequence). The CDR3 sequence is CSARDPLAGVGEQYF. The CDR3 nucleotides read TGCAGTGCTAGAGATCCCCTAGCGGGAGTCGGCGAGCAGTACTTC.

This clonotype came up once. The rearrangement links TRBV10-3 to TRBJ2-5; D may correspond to TRBD1 or TRBD2 (5 bases each). V was shortened by 3 bases and J by 0 bases, with 14 bases between the two germline ends. The CDR3 length is 16 residues. Germline V lookup: CDR1 ENHRY, CDR2 SYGVKD. The CDR3 region has the DNA TGTGCCATCAGTGATATCAGGGACGGGCACCAAGAGACCCAGTACTTC. Its protein product is CAISDIRDGHQETQYF.

V is TRBV2 and J is TRBJ2-1; the D is unclear. Germline V lookup: CDR1 SNHLY, CDR2 FYNNEI. This CDR3 comprises 13 residues. V was pared by 4 bases and J by 7 bases, with 11 bases between. The CDR3 is CASSGTALNEQFF. As DNA, the CDR3 is TGTGCCAGCAGTGGAACTGCCCTAAATGAGCAGTTCTTC.

This clonotype turned up a few times. The chain combines TRBV6-1 with TRBJ2-7; TRBD1 matches at 11 bases. Germline CDR1 MNHNS, CDR2 SASEGT. The CDR3 totals 13 residues. Trimming cost V 5 bases and J 6 bases; bases outside gene matches: 3. The CDR3 DNA sequence: TGTGCCAGCAGTATGGGACAGGGGGGCGAGCAGTACTTC. Protein sequence: CASSMGQGGEQYF.

This chain's CDR3 is CASSPASGKEYEQYF. CDR3 DNA: TGTGCCAGCAGCCCAGCTAGCGGGAAGGAGTACGAGCAGTACTTC. The chain combines TRBV7-8 with TRBJ2-7; TRBD2 agrees at 9 bases. This CDR3 comprises 15 residues. The ends lost 5 bases at V and 4 bases at J; junction bases unmatched: 9. Looked up from germline, CDR1 is SGHVS and CDR2 is FQNEAQ.

This chain uses TRBV7-8 with TRBJ1-5; 8 bases match TRBD1. Germline values: CDR1 SGHVS, CDR2 FQNEAQ. The V and J ends lost 5 bases and 5 bases, in that order; junction bases with no gene match: 17. The CDR3 sequence is 18 residues long. CDR3 in DNA: TGTGCCAGCAGCGGATACAGGGGGTTCAGCCCCCTCCATCAGCCCCAGCATTTT. Translation gives CASSGYRGFSPLHQPQHF.

Many counts were recorded for this clonotype. V is TRBV6-2 or TRBV6-3 and J is TRBJ2-2; D unresolved. The CDR3 extends over 14 amino acids. From germline, CDR1 is MNHEY and CDR2 SVGEGT. Trimming took off 0 bases at V and 7 bases at J, with 9 bases between the two ends. The CDR3 nucleotides read TGTGCCAGCAGTTACTCGGGCGTCTTCGGGGAGCTGTTTTTT. It encodes CASSYSGVFGELFF.

This clonotype has more than one count but fewer than ten. This sequence joins TRBV20-1 and TRBJ1-2; 7 bases map to TRBD1. The CDR3 loop spans 16 amino acids. Germline trimming cut 0 bases from V and 3 bases from J; bases unmatched to any gene: 10. Germline V gives CDR1 DFQATT, CDR2 SNEGSKA (reference sequence). CDR3 DNA sequence: TGCAGTGCTAGAGATCCCTGGACAGGAGGGGACTATGGCTACACCTTC. This codes for CSARDPWTGGDYGYTF.

This clonotype was seen many times. The chain employs TRBV7-9 and TRBJ2-7; D gene ambiguous. CDR1 is SEHNR and CDR2 is FQNEAQ in the germline V gene (reference sequence). Deletions cut 6 bases from V and 4 bases from J, with 13 bases between. The CDR3 is made up of 13 amino acids. The CDR3 reads CASSNKGGYEQYF. The CDR3 DNA sequence: TGTGCCAGCAGTAATAAGGGCGGTTACGAGCAGTACTTC.

This clonotype has at least ten counts. J is TRBJ1-5 and V is TRBV2; 11 bases fit TRBD1. CDR1 is SNHLY and CDR2 is FYNNEI in the germline V gene. The CDR3 loop spans 14 amino acids. V lost 7 bases to trimming and J lost 7 bases; unmatched junction nucleotides: 6. DNA for the CDR3: TGTGCCAGCATGAGGGACAGGGGGTACCAGCCCCAGCATTTT. This encodes CASMRDRGYQPQHF. The full variable domain, its missing parts supplied by reference TRBV2 and TRBJ1-5, is EPEVTQTPSHQVTQMGQEVILRCVPISNHLYFYWYRQILGQKVEFLVSFYNNEISEKSEIFDDQFSVERPDGSNFTLKIRSTKLEDSAMYFCASMRDRGYQPQHFGDGTRLSIL.

This clonotype was counted between two and nine times. The V gene is TRBV27, the J gene TRBJ2-7; possible D gene TRBD1, 6 bases. In germline, CDR1 is MNHEY, CDR2 SMNVEV (reference sequence). Trimming left V 10 bases short and J 3 bases short, with 13 bases between. CDR3 length: 12 residues. The DNA of the CDR3 is TGTGCCACACAGGGATTGGGCTACGAGCAGTACTTC. Protein sequence: CATQGLGYEQYF.